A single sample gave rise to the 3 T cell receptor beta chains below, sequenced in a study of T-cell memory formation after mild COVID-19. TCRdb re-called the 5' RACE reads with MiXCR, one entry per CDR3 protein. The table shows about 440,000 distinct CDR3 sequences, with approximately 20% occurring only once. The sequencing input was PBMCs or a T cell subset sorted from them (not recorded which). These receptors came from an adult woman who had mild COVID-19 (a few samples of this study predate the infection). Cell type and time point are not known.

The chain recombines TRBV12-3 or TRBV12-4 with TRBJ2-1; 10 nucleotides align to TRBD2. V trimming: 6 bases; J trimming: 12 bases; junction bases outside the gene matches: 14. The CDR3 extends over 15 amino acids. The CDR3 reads CASRSSGGPQGGQFF. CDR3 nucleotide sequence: TGTGCCAGCAGATCTAGCGGGGGTCCGCAGGGGGGGCAGTTCTTC.

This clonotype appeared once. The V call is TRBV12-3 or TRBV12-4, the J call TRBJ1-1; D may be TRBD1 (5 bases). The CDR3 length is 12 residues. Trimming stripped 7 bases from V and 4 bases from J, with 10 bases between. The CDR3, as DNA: TGTGCCAGCATGGTTGGGGGCACTGAAGCTTTCTTT. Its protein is CASMVGGTEAFF.

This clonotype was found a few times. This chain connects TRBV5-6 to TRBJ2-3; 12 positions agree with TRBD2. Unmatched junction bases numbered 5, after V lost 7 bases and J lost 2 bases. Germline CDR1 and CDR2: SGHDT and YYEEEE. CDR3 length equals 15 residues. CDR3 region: CASRLAGGFTDTQYF. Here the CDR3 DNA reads TGTGCCAGCCGGCTAGCGGGGGGGTTCACAGATACGCAGTATTTT. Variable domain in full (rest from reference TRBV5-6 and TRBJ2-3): DAGVTQSPTHLIKTRGQQVTLRCSPKSGHDTVSWYQQALGQGPQFIFQYYEEEERQRGNFPDRFSGHQFPNYSSELNVNALLLGDSALYLCASRLAGGFTDTQYFGPGTRLTVL.